This T cell receptor (beta chain) was captured by sequencing in a study of T cell responses to AZD1222 COVID-19 vaccine. Method: immunoSEQ multiplex PCR; TCRdb's copy keeps in-frame clones and lacks some. The sample has approximately 200,000 clones, around 88% seen once; the top ten hold around 8%. Comment on this clone: Its antigen remains unknown.

Study outcomes and limitations: Increased Spike-specific TCR breadth and depth were observed after two AZD1222 doses. At 160-218 and 743-854, vaccine-associated CD4 TCRs were dominant, and they spanned spike.

CDR1 is MNHEY, CDR2 SVGAGI, per germline. This CDR3 is 16 amino acids long. With 1 base removed from V and 2 bases from J, the gap between germline ends came to 14 bases. This chain links TRBV6-5 with TRBJ1-1, with D possibly TRBD1 on 6 matching bases. Sequencing was performed on peripheral blood, taken on day 0 of AZD1222 vaccination. The TCR was taken from an adult in good health. The CDR3 sequence is CASSYLGAPSNTEAFF. As DNA, the CDR3 is TGTGCCAGCAGTTACTTGGGGGCGCCATCTAACACTGAAGCTTTCTTT.